The clone carrying this T cell receptor (beta chain) was picked up many times. Its matching antigen is unknown. From RNA transcripts, TCR beta CDR3 regions were amplified. The primer set for the first-round RT-PCR of the TCR CDR3 was HTBI. TCRdb called the multiplex PCR reads again in MiXCR, with one record for every CDR3 protein. The sample records about 560,000 distinct CDR3 sequences, 14% being singletons. The CDR3 consists of 15 residues. Trimming shortened V by 6 bases and J by 2 bases, and 17 bases separated the two germline ends. Germline V gene data show CDR1 as SGDLS and CDR2 as YYNGEE. The data were obtained in a study of T cells in Graves' hyperthyroidism and ophthalmopathy. General study points: Also found in blood were most expanded thyroid clonotypes above 0.001. The model's output predicted ophthalmopathy at a median of around 7 months prior to onset.

Exclusion of patients followed from uncontrolled infection, other autoimmune disease, pregnancy or lactation. PBMCs stemmed from 10 ml fresh peripheral blood. Sequencing used blood. J is TRBJ1-1 and V is TRBV9, with D hard to call. The clonotype originates from a woman aged 40 to 50 with Graves' hyperthyroidism. CDR3 loop: CASTPSAGANTEAFF. CDR3 coding DNA: TGTGCCAGCACCCCCAGCGCAGGAGCAAACACTGAAGCTTTCTTT.